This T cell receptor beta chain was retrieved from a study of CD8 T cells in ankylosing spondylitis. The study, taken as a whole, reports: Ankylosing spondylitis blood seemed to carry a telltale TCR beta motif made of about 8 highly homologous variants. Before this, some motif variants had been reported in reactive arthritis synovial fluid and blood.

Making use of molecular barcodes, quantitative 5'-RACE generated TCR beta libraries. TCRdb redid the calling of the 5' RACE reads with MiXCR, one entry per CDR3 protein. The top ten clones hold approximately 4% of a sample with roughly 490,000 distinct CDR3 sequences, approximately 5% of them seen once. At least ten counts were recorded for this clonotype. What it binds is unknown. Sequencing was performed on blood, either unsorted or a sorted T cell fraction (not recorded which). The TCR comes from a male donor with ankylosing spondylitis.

In nucleotides, the CDR3 is TGCAGTGCTCCTACCCAGGGGGCCGGCACAGATACGCAGTATTTT. Translation: CSAPTQGAGTDTQYF. The chain couples TRBV20-1 to TRBJ2-3, with 8 bases aligning to TRBD1. V trimming: 5 bases; J trimming: 1 base; junction bases outside the gene matches: 8. From germline, CDR1 is DFQATT and CDR2 SNEGSKA (reference sequence). The CDR3 is 15 amino acids.